The 32 T cell receptor beta chains below all came from one sample that was sequenced in a study of shared clonotypes between healthy human individuals. Generated by immunoSEQ multiplex PCR, the TCRdb table keeps only in-frame clones and is missing some. The table records about 2 million clones, about 95% of them present only once. Positively selected for CCR7, the CD45RO-negative cells used as naive CD8 cells excluded terminally differentiated effector memory CD45RA+ cells. Sequenced material: naive CD8+ T cells sorted from blood. The receptors stem from a young man in good health.

The chain couples TRBV4-2 to TRBJ1-4, with D hard to call. V was cut by 0 bases and J by 0 bases, with 14 bases left in between. Germline CDR1 is LGHNA and CDR2 is YNFKEQ. The CDR3 totals 18 residues. CDR3 bases: TGTGCCAGCAGCCAAGAATCGGCGGGGATCGCAACTAATGAAAAACTGTTTTTT. It codes for CASSQESAGIATNEKLFF.

V gene TRBV6-1 combines with J gene TRBJ2-7; TRBD2 matches at 12 bases. The V and J ends lost 5 bases and 6 bases, in that order; junction bases with no gene match: 5. The CDR3 length is 14 residues. Germline loops: CDR1 MNHNS, CDR2 SASEGT. CDR3 region: CASSLAGGPGEQYF. The DNA of the CDR3 is TGTGCCAGCAGTCTAGCGGGAGGGCCGGGCGAGCAGTACTTC.

The chain links TRBV5-4 to TRBJ2-5, with D possibly TRBD1 on 5 matching bases. This CDR3 contains 14 residues. V was cut by 5 bases and J by 5 bases, with 16 bases left in between. CDR1 is SGHNT and CDR2 is YYREEE in the germline V gene (reference sequence). The CDR3 region is CASSFKGVPETQYF. The CDR3 nucleotides are TGTGCCAGCAGTTTCAAAGGGGTGCCGGAGACCCAGTACTTC.

The chain joins TRBV9 to TRBJ1-3; TRBD1 is a possible D gene (6 bases). The CDR3 totals 15 residues. V was shortened by 0 bases and J by 3 bases, with 10 bases between the two germline ends. The germline CDR1 and CDR2 sequences are SGDLS and YYNGEE. DNA for the CDR3: TGTGCCAGCAGCGTAGTTAAAGGGGGTGGAAACACCATATATTTT. Protein: CASSVVKGGGNTIYF.

The chain links TRBV7-9 to TRBJ2-7, with 7 bases lining up with TRBD2. The CDR3 runs 12 residues. Germline trimming cut 9 bases from V and 5 bases from J; bases unmatched to any gene: 7. Per germline, CDR1 SEHNR and CDR2 FQNEAQ (reference sequence). CDR3 region: CASSDRGDEQYF. For the CDR3, the DNA is TGTGCCAGTTCCGACCGGGGGGACGAGCAGTACTTC.

The chain is built from TRBV7-9 and TRBJ1-1, with D perhaps TRBD1 (6 bases). The germline V gene encodes CDR1 SEHNR and CDR2 FQNEAQ (reference sequence). Trimming stripped 3 bases from V and 11 bases from J, with 13 bases between. This CDR3 has 12 amino acids. The DNA of the CDR3 is TGTGCCAGCAGCTTGGGGGCGGAGACGGCTTTCTTT. This encodes CASSLGAETAFF.

The chain is built from TRBV6-1 and TRBJ2-4; 7 bases align to TRBD2. Germline trimming cut 2 bases from V and 6 bases from J; bases unmatched to any gene: 4. The CDR3 consists of 14 residues. CDR1 MNHNS and CDR2 SASEGT come from the germline V gene. In nucleotides, the CDR3 is TGTGCCAGCAGTGAATTTGGGGGGGGAAACATTCAGTACTTC. Residues: CASSEFGGGNIQYF.

The chain joins TRBV5-1 to TRBJ2-7; a possible D gene is TRBD2 (5 bases). CDR1 SGHRS and CDR2 YFSETQ come from the germline V gene. The V end lost 5 bases, the J end lost 3 bases, and 12 bases lay between the germline ends. The CDR3 length is 13 residues. The CDR3 region has the DNA TGCGCCAGCAGGAGGGAGCCCGACTACGAGCAGTACTTC. It codes for CASRREPDYEQYF.

The chain employs TRBV5-8 and TRBJ2-7; unclear D gene. The CDR3 runs 14 residues. Deletions cut 4 bases from V and 2 bases from J, with 13 bases between. Germline CDR1 SGHTS, CDR2 YDEGEE. The CDR3 loop reads CASSARTTPYEQYF. The CDR3 region has the DNA TGTGCCAGCAGCGCGAGGACGACCCCCTACGAGCAGTACTTC.

The gene calls are TRBV4-1 and TRBJ1-2; no clear D. V was pared by 0 bases and J by 7 bases, with 9 bases between. CDR1 is MGHRA, CDR2 YSYEKL, per germline. The CDR3 spans 13 residues. CDR3: CASSQDGVTGYTF. CDR3 bases: TGCGCCAGCAGCCAAGATGGAGTTACTGGCTACACCTTC.

The V call is TRBV28, the J call TRBJ1-1; 10 bases match TRBD1. With V trimmed by 4 bases and J by 4 bases, 3 bases remained unmatched. The CDR3 extends over 14 amino acids. CDR1 and CDR2 (germline): MDHEN, SYDVKM. CDR3: CASSWDRGRTEAFF. The CDR3 region has the DNA TGTGCCAGCAGTTGGGACAGGGGTCGCACTGAAGCTTTCTTT.

The chain joins TRBV28 to TRBJ1-6; D possibly corresponds to TRBD1 (6 bases). CDR1 and CDR2 from the germline V gene are MDHEN and SYDVKM. The V end was cut by 3 bases, the J end by 9 bases, with 15 bases between. The CDR3 is 15 residues long. The DNA of the CDR3 is TGTGCCAGCAGTTTTTCGTGGGGGCGAGGTTCACCCCTCCACTTT. This sequence encodes CASSFSWGRGSPLHF.

The gene calls are TRBV10-2 and TRBJ1-1, with D uncertain. V lost 4 bases, J lost 4 bases, and 10 bases lay in between. Germline V gene sequence: CDR1 WSHSY, CDR2 SAAADI. The CDR3 contains 13 residues. The CDR3 DNA sequence: TGCGCCAGCAGTGGCGGGCTCGGCACTGAAGCTTTCTTT. Its protein is CASSGGLGTEAFF.

The chain employs TRBV7-9 and TRBJ2-7; D uncertain. This CDR3 comprises 15 residues. Germline CDR1 is SEHNR and CDR2 is FQNEAQ (reference sequence). Between the trimmed V and J ends, which lost 1 base and 0 bases, there was a span of 10 bases. The CDR3 nucleotides are TGTGCCAGCAGCTTAGTACAGAAAAGCTCCTACGAGCAGTACTTC. This codes for CASSLVQKSSYEQYF.

V and J are TRBV7-9 and TRBJ2-1; 7 bases match TRBD1. Germline CDR1 reads SEHNR; CDR2 reads FQNEAQ (reference sequence). Trimming at V came to 4 bases and at J to 6 bases, leaving 18 bases not matched to a gene. The CDR3 loop spans 18 amino acids. CDR3 loop: CASSSPIRGQLIGNEQFF. CDR3 coding DNA: TGTGCCAGCAGCTCGCCGATTAGGGGGCAGCTTATCGGCAATGAGCAGTTCTTC.

The sample holds one count of this clone. Other DNA sequences in the sample encode the same CDR3. The chain uses TRBV28 and TRBJ1-3; D gene unclear. V dropped 3 bases and J dropped 4 bases, with 13 bases sitting between them. Germline loops: CDR1 MDHEN, CDR2 SYDVKM. The CDR3 consists of 15 residues. CDR3 region: CASSLGPLGGNTIYF. The CDR3 DNA sequence: TGTGCCAGCAGTTTGGGCCCGCTCGGGGGAAACACCATATATTTT.

The V and J genes are TRBV7-9 and TRBJ2-7; weak D call: TRBD1 (7 bases). The germline CDR1 and CDR2 sequences are SEHNR and FQNEAQ (reference sequence). Trimming removed 5 bases from V and 2 bases from J, with 19 bases in between. The CDR3 has 16 amino acids. This CDR3 is CASSGGDRSAAYEQYF. The CDR3 nucleotides read TGTGCCAGCAGCGGAGGGGACAGATCAGCGGCCTACGAGCAGTACTTC.

CDR3 in amino acids: CASSDASPGTDTQYF. DNA of the CDR3: TGCGCCAGCAGTGATGCTAGCCCAGGCACAGATACGCAGTATTTT. The chain carries TRBV10-1 and TRBJ2-3; D is perhaps TRBD2 (5 bases). The CDR3 is 15 amino acids. The germline V gene has CDR1 WNHNN and CDR2 SYGVQD (reference sequence). The V and J ends lost 3 bases and 1 base respectively, with 11 bases between them.

For the CDR3, the DNA is TGTGCCAGCAGTTTATCACAGTCGAGTGCAGATACGCAGTATTTT. Its translation: CASSLSQSSADTQYF. The rearrangement links TRBV27 to TRBJ2-3; no clear D. V was cut by 0 bases and J by 4 bases, with 11 bases left in between. CDR3 length equals 15 residues. Germline V gene sequence: CDR1 MNHEY, CDR2 SMNVEV (reference sequence).

Only a few counts were recorded for this clone. The gene calls are TRBV7-9 and TRBJ2-5; the D is unclear. The CDR3 totals 14 residues. V was cut by 2 bases and J by 2 bases, with 9 bases left in between. The germline gives CDR1 SEHNR, CDR2 FQNEAQ (reference sequence). CDR3 coding DNA: TGTGCCAGCAGCTTACCTGTGGGGCAAGAGACCCAGTACTTC. This sequence encodes CASSLPVGQETQYF.

This clone was detected once. At the DNA level, this CDR3 is encoded by other sequences in the same sample as well. V is TRBV7-8 and J is TRBJ2-3; 11 bases are shared with TRBD2. Germline V gene data show CDR1 as SGHVS and CDR2 as FQNEAQ. The CDR3 runs 16 residues. V shed 3 bases, J shed 2 bases, and the junction held 4 bases outside the gene matches. The CDR3 region has the DNA TGTGCCAGCAGCTTCCCACTAGCGGGAGCCACAGATACGCAGTATTTT. It is translated as CASSFPLAGATDTQYF.

This clone turned up a few times. At one end, the junction sequence differs from germline, possibly due to a read error. The genes are TRBV11-1 and TRBJ2-5, with 9 bases matching TRBD1. Germline V lookup: CDR1 SGHAT, CDR2 FQDESV (reference sequence). This CDR3 region has 14 residues. The CDR3 DNA reads as TGTGCCAGCAGCTTCGGGACAGGGTCAGAGAACCAGTACTTC. Amino acids: CASSFGTGSENQYF.

The chain combines TRBV4-3 with TRBJ2-1; 12 bases agree with TRBD2. V lost 1 base, J lost 4 bases, and 14 bases stayed unmatched. This CDR3 is 20 amino acids long. Per germline, CDR1 LGHNA and CDR2 YSLEER. The CDR3 DNA is TGCGCCAGCAGCCAAGTCCCCGGGACTAGCGGGCCAATAACTTACAATGAGCAGTTCTTC. It is translated as CASSQVPGTSGPITYNEQFF.

This sequence joins TRBV6-5 and TRBJ2-7; D possibly corresponds to TRBD2 (6 bases). V was clipped by 0 bases and J by 2 bases, with 14 bases between them. Germline V CDR1 and CDR2: MNHEY, SVGAGI. The CDR3 runs 16 residues. The CDR3 DNA reads TGTGCCAGCAGTTACTCGACCAGCGGAGGGGCCTACGAGCAGTACTTC. Protein sequence: CASSYSTSGGAYEQYF.

The chain employs TRBV19 and TRBJ1-1; 9 positions match TRBD1. In germline, CDR1 is LNHDA, CDR2 SQIVND (reference sequence). This CDR3 comprises 14 residues. Trimming removed 5 bases from V and 4 bases from J; junction bases left unmatched: 5. CDR3 sequence (DNA): TGTGCCAGTAGTCTTTCGGACAGGGGCACTGAAGCTTTCTTT. Protein product: CASSLSDRGTEAFF.

This chain uses TRBV4-1 with TRBJ1-4; D may be TRBD1 (6 bases). The CDR3 runs to 15 residues. V was pared by 1 base and J by 8 bases, with 14 bases between. From germline, CDR1 is MGHRA and CDR2 YSYEKL. The CDR3 DNA is TGCGCCAGCAGCCAAGTCGCAGGGGATTACGAAAAACTGTTTTTT. Amino acid sequence: CASSQVAGDYEKLFF.

This chain connects TRBV2 to TRBJ2-5; weak D call: TRBD1 (5 bases). Trimming stripped 4 bases from V and 4 bases from J, with 10 bases between. CDR1 is SNHLY and CDR2 is FYNNEI in the germline V gene. The CDR3 runs 13 residues. The CDR3 region is CASSVRVRETQYF. The CDR3 DNA reads as TGTGCCAGCAGTGTCAGGGTACGAGAGACCCAGTACTTC.

This sequence joins TRBV29-1 and TRBJ1-2; D ambiguous. The V gene lost 6 bases and the J gene lost 6 bases, with 11 bases spanning the gap. The CDR3 extends over 11 amino acids. Germline assignment: CDR1 SQVTM and CDR2 ANQGSEA. CDR3 in amino acids: CSVVGRNGYTF. The CDR3 region has the DNA TGCAGCGTGGTAGGACGCAATGGCTACACCTTC.

This clone occurred once. This rearrangement joins TRBV11-2 to TRBJ2-1; 9 bases are a match to TRBD2. Germline lookup yields CDR1 SGHAT and CDR2 FQNNGV. Unmatched junction bases numbered 7, after V lost 1 base and J lost 0 bases. The CDR3 runs to 18 residues. The CDR3 region has the DNA TGTGCCAGCAGCTTAGGGCGGGGGGGACAGCTCTCCTACAATGAGCAGTTCTTC. Translation: CASSLGRGGQLSYNEQFF.

The V call is TRBV27, the J call TRBJ2-5, with 12 bases aligning to TRBD2. CDR1 is MNHEY, CDR2 SMNVEV, per germline (reference sequence). Trimming removed 5 bases from V and 4 bases from J; junction bases left unmatched: 8. The CDR3 is 16 residues long. CDR3 bases: TGTGCCAGCAGTCATCTAGCGGGGGGGCGTGGAGAGACCCAGTACTTC. It is translated as CASSHLAGGRGETQYF.

The chain has TRBV27 and TRBJ2-1; 15 positions match TRBD2. V lost 5 bases, J lost 0 bases, and 8 bases stayed unmatched. This CDR3 contains 19 residues. Looked up from germline, CDR1 is MNHEY and CDR2 is SMNVEV (reference sequence). CDR3 region: CASSLGTSGGHGSYNEQFF. Here the CDR3 DNA reads TGTGCCAGCAGTCTCGGGACTAGCGGGGGGCATGGCTCCTACAATGAGCAGTTCTTC.

The chain joins TRBV14 to TRBJ1-1; no clear D. Trimming stripped 4 bases from V and 3 bases from J, with 15 bases between. CDR1 is SGHDN and CDR2 is FVKESK in the germline V gene. CDR3 length: 15 residues. CDR3 nucleotides: TGTGCCAGCAGCCTCAGGTGGGAGGGTCACACTGAAGCTTTCTTT. Residues: CASSLRWEGHTEAFF. Full variable domain (missing parts from reference TRBV14 and TRBJ1-1): EAGVTQFPSHSVIEKGQTVTLRCDPISGHDNLYWYRRVMGKEIKFLLHFVKESKQDESGMPNNRFLAERTGGTYSTLKVQPAELEDSGVYFCASSLRWEGHTEAFFGQGTRLTVV.